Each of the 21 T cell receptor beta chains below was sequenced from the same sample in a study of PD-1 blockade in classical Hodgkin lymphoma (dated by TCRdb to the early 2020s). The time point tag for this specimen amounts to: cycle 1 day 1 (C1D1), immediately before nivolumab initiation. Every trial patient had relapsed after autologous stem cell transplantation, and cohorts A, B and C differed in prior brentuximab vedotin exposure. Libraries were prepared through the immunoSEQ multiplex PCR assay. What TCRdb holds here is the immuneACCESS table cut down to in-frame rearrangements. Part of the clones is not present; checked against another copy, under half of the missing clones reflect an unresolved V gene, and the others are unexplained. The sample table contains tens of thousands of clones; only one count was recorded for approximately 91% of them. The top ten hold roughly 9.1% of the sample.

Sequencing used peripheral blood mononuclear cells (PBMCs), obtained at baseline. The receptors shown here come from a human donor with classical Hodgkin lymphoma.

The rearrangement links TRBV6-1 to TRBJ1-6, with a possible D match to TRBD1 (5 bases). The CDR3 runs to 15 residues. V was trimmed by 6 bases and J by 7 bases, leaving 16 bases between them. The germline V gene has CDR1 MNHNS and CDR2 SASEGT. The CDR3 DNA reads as TGTGCCAGCAGGGGACGGACTGGCGGAAATTCACCCCTCCACTTT. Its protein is CASRGRTGGNSPLHF.

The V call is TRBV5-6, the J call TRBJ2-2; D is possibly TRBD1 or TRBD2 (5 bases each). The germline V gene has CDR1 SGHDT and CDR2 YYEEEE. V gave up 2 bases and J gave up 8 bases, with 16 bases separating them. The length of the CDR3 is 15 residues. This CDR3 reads CASSFGTALKGELFF. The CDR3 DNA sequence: TGTGCCAGCAGCTTTGGGACCGCCTTAAAAGGGGAGCTGTTTTTT.

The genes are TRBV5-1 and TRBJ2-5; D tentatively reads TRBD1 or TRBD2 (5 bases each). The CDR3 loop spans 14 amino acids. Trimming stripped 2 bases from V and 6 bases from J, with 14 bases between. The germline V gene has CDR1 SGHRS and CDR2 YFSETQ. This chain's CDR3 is CASSLAAGGQTQYF. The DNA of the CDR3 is TGCGCCAGCAGCTTAGCCGCTGGGGGTCAGACCCAGTACTTC. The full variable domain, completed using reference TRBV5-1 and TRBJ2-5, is KAGVTQTPRYLIKTRGQQVTLSCSPISGHRSVSWYQQTPGQGLQFLFEYFSETQRNKGNFPGRFSGRQFSNSRSEMNVSTLELGDSALYLCASSLAAGGQTQYFGPGTRLLVL.

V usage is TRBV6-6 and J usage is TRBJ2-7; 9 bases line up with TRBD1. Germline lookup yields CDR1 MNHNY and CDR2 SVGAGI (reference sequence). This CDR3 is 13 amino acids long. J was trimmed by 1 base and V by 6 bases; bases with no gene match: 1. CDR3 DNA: TGTGCCAGCAGGGGGACAGGGTCCTACGAGCAGTACTTC. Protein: CASRGTGSYEQYF.

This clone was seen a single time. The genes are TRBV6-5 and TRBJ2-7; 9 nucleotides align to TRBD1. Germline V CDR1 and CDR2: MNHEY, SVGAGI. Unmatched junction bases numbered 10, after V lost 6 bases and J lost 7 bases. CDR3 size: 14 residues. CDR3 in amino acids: CASRGPGQGGEQYF. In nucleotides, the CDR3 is TGTGCCAGCAGGGGACCGGGACAGGGAGGGGAGCAGTACTTC.

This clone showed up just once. CDR3 residues: CASSSQTTLAGAYEQYF. For the CDR3, the DNA is TGTGCCAGCAGTTCCCAGACCACCCTAGCGGGAGCCTACGAGCAGTACTTC. The gene calls are TRBV28 and TRBJ2-7, with 10 positions matching TRBD2. The V gene's germline CDR1 is MDHEN and CDR2 SYDVKM. This CDR3 contains 17 residues. V lost 4 bases, J lost 2 bases, and 11 bases stayed unmatched.

The DNA of the CDR3 is TGTGCCACCAGCAGAGTCGGCCCGGGACAGAAAGAGACCCAGTACTTC. Its protein product is CATSRVGPGQKETQYF. J is TRBJ2-5 and V is TRBV15; 7 bases line up with TRBD1. V was pared by 1 base and J by 3 bases, with 8 bases of the junction left unmatched. The CDR3 runs to 16 residues. Germline V gene lookup returns CDR1 LNHNV and CDR2 YYDKDF (reference sequence).

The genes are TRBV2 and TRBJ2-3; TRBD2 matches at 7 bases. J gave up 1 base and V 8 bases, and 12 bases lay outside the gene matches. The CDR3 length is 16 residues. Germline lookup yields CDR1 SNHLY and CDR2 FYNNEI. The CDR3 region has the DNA TGTGCCAGCCGATCCCTCTTCGCGGGGGGCACAGATACGCAGTATTTT. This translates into CASRSLFAGGTDTQYF.

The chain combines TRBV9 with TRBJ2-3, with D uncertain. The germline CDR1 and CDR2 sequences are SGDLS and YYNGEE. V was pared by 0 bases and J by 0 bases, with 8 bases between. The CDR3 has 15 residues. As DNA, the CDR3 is TGTGCCAGCAGCGTAGGGGTCTGGAGCACAGATACGCAGTATTTT. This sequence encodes CASSVGVWSTDTQYF.

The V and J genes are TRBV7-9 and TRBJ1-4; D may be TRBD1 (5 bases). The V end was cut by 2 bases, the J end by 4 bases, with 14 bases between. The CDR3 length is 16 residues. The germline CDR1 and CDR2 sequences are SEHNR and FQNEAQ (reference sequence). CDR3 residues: CASSLPAAGINEKLFF. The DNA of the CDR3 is TGTGCCAGCAGCTTACCCGCGGCAGGGATTAATGAAAAACTGTTTTTT.

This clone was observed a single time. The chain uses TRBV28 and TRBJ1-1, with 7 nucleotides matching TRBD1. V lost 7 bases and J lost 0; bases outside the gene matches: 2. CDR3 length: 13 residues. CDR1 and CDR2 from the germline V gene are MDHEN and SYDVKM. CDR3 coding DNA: TGTGCCAGCAATACAGGGGTGAACACTGAAGCTTTCTTT. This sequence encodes CASNTGVNTEAFF.

DNA of the CDR3: TGTGCCAGCAGCTTGAACACTGAAGCTTTCTTT. It translates to CASSLNTEAFF. The J gene is TRBJ1-1, the V gene TRBV5-4; D call uncertain. V dropped 1 base and J dropped 2 bases, with 0 bases sitting between them. The CDR3 extends over 11 amino acids. Germline CDR1 SGHNT, CDR2 YYREEE (reference sequence).

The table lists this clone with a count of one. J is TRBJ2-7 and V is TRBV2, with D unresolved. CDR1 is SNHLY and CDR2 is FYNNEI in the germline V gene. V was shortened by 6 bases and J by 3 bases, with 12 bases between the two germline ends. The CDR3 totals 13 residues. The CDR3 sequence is CASRGIQVYEQYF. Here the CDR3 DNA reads TGTGCCAGCAGAGGTATTCAGGTCTACGAGCAGTACTTC.

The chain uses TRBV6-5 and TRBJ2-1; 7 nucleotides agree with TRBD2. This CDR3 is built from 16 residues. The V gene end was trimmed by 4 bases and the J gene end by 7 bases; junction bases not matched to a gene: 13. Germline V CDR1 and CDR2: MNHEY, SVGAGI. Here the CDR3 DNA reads TGTGCCAGCAGTTTGTGGGAGGGAAGAGGACAAAATGAGCAGTTCTTC. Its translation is CASSLWEGRGQNEQFF.

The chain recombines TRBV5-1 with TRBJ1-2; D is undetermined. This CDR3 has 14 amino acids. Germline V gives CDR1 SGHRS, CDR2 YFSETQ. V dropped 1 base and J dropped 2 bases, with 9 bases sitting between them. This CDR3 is CASSLFPPNYGYTF. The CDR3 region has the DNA TGCGCCAGCAGCTTGTTCCCTCCCAACTATGGCTACACCTTC.

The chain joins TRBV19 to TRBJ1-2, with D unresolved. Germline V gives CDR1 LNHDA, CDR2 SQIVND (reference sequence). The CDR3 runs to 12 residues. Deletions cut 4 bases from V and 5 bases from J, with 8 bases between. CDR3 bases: TGTGCCAGTAGTACCGGAATGTATGGCTACACCTTC. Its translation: CASSTGMYGYTF.

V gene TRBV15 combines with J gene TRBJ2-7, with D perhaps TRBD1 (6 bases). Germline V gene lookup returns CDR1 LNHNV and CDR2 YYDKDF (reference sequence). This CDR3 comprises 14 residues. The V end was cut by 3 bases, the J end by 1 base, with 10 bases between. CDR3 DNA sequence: TGTGCCACCAGCAGGGGGACATCTTCCTACGAGCAGTACTTC. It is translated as CATSRGTSSYEQYF.

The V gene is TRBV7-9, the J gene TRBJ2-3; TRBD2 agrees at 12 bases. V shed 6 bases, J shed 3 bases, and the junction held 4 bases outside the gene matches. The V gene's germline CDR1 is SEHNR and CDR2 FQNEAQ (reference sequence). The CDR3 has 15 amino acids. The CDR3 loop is CASRLAGGGTDTQYF. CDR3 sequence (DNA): TGTGCCAGCAGACTAGCGGGGGGTGGGACAGATACGCAGTATTTT.

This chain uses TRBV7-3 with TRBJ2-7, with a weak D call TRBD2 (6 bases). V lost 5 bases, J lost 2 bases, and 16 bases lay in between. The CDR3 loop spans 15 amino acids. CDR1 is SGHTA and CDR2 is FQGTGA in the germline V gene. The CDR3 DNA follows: TGTGCCAGCAGCGACCTGGGACTCGTGCCCTACGAGCAGTACTTC. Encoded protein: CASSDLGLVPYEQYF. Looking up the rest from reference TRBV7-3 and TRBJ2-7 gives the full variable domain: GAGVSQTPSNKVTEKGKYVELRCDPISGHTALYWYRQSLGQGPEFLIYFQGTGAADDSGLPNDRFFAVRPEGSVSTLKIQRTERGDSAVYLCASSDLGLVPYEQYFGPGTRLTVT.

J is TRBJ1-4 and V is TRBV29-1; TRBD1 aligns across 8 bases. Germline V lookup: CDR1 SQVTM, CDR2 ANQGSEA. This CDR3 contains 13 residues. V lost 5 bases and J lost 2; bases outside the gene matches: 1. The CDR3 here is CSVRTGTNEKLFF. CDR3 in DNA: TGCAGCGTTAGGACAGGGACTAATGAAAAACTGTTTTTT.

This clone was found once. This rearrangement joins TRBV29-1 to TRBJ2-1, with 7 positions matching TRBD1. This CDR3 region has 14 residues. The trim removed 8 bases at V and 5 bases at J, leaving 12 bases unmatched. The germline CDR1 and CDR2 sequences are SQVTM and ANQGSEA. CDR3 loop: CSSRDRGFDNEQFF. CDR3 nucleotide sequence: TGCAGCTCCCGGGACAGAGGCTTCGACAATGAGCAGTTCTTC.